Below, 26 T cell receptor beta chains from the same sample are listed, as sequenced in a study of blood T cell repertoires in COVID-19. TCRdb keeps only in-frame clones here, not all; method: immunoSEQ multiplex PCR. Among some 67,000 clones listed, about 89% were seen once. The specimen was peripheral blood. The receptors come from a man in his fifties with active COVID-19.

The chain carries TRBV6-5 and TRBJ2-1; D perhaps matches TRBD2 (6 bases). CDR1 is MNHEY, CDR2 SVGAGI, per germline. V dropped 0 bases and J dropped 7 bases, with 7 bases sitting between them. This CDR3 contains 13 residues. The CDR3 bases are TGTGCCAGCAGTTACTCGGGGAGGAATGAGCAGTTCTTC. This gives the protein CASSYSGRNEQFF.

CDR3 in DNA: TGTGCCACCAGTGGTTCTTTCAGGAGGGGCGCCGGGGAGCTGTTTTTT. This encodes CATSGSFRRGAGELFF. The J gene is TRBJ2-2, the V gene TRBV24-1; tentatively, D is TRBD2 (6 bases). CDR3 size: 16 residues. V was pared by 5 bases and J by 6 bases, with 18 bases between. Germline V gene sequence: CDR1 KGHDR, CDR2 SFDVKD.

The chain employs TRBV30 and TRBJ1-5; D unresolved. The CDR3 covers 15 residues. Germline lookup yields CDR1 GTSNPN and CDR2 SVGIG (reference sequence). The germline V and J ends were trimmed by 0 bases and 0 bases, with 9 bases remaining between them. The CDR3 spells CAWSVRSNSNQPQHF. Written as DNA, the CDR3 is TGTGCCTGGAGTGTACGCAGTAATAGCAATCAGCCCCAGCATTTT.

CDR3 amino acids: CASSAVTQETQYF. The CDR3 DNA sequence: TGTGCCAGCAGTGCGGTAACCCAAGAGACCCAGTACTTC. The V call is TRBV14, the J call TRBJ2-5; no reliable D call. Germline V CDR1 and CDR2: SGHDN, FVKESK. Trimming took off 6 bases at V and 1 base at J, with 9 bases between the two ends. This CDR3 comprises 13 residues. The whole variable domain, remainder taken from reference TRBV14 and TRBJ2-5, is EAGVTQFPSHSVIEKGQTVTLRCDPISGHDNLYWYRRVMGKEIKFLLHFVKESKQDESGMPNNRFLAERTGGTYSTLKVQPAELEDSGVYFCASSAVTQETQYFGPGTRLLVL.

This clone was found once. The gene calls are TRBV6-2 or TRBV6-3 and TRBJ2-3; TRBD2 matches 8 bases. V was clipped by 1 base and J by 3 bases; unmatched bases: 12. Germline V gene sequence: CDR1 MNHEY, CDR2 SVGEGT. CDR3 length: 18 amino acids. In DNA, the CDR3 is TGTGCCAGCAGTTACTTAAATCGAGCGGGAGTTCCGACAGATACGCAGTATTTT. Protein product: CASSYLNRAGVPTDTQYF.

CDR3 DNA sequence: TGTGCCAGCAGTTCGGGGTCGGGTATATATGAGCAGTTCTTC. Its protein is CASSSGSGIYEQFF. The chain has TRBV28 and TRBJ2-1; D is possibly TRBD2 (5 bases). CDR1 is MDHEN, CDR2 SYDVKM, per germline. There are 14 residues in the CDR3. Trimming cost V 4 bases and J 8 bases, with 15 bases left between them.

The CDR3 DNA reads TGTGCCAGCAGCCTCCCACCGGGAGTTCAGGAGCAGTACTTC. It codes for CASSLPPGVQEQYF. This chain uses TRBV21-1 with TRBJ2-7; the table's D call, TRBD2, was not checked against the DNA. TRBV21-1 has pseudogene status. This CDR3 is 14 amino acids long.

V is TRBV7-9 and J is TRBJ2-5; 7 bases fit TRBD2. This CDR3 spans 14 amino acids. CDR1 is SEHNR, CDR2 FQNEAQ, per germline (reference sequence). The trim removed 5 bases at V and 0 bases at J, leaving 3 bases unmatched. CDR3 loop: CASSLGRNQETQYF. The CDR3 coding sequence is TGTGCCAGCAGCCTCGGGAGGAACCAAGAGACCCAGTACTTC.

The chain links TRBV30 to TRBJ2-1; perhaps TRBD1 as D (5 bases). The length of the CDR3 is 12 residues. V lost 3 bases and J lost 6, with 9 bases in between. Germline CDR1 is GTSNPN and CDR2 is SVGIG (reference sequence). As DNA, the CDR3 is TGTGCCTGGAGAGACAGTGGCAATGAGCAGTTCTTC. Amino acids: CAWRDSGNEQFF.

The CDR3 nucleotides read TGTGCCAGTAATCGGGGCGAGGGGGACAATGAGCAGTTCTTC. Amino acids: CASNRGEGDNEQFF. The chain combines TRBV19 with TRBJ2-1, with a possible D match to TRBD1 (6 bases). This CDR3 contains 14 residues. V gave up 7 bases and J gave up 5 bases, with 15 bases separating them. CDR1 LNHDA and CDR2 SQIVND come from the germline V gene (reference sequence).

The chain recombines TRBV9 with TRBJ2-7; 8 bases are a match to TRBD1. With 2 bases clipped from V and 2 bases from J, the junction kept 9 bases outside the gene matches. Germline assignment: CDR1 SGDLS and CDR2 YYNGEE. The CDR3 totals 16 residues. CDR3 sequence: CASSVTPGQAPYEQYF. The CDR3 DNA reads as TGTGCCAGCAGCGTGACACCGGGACAGGCCCCCTACGAGCAGTACTTC. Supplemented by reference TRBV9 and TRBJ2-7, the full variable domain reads DSGVTQTPKHLITATGQRVTLRCSPRSGDLSVYWYQQSLDQGLQFLIQYYNGEERAKGNILERFSAQQFPDLHSELNLSSLELGDSALYFCASSVTPGQAPYEQYFGPGTRLTVT.

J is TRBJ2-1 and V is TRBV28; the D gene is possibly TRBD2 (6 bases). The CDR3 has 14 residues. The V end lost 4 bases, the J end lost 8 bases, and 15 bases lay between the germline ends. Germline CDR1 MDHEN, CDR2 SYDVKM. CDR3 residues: CASSSASDRDEQFF. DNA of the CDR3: TGTGCCAGCAGTTCCGCTAGCGATCGGGATGAGCAGTTCTTC.

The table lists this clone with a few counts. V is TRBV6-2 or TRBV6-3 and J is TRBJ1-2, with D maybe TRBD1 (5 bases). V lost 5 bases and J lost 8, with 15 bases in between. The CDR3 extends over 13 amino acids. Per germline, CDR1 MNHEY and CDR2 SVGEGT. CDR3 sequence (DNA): TGTGCCAGCAGTCGTACAGGTGGGCTCGGCTACACCTTC. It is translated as CASSRTGGLGYTF.

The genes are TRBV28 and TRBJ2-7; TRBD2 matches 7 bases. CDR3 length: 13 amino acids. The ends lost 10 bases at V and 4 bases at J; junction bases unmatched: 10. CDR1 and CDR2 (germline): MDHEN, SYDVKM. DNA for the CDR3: TGTGCCATCAATGTGGGAGGGAGTTACGAGCAGTACTTC. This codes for CAINVGGSYEQYF.

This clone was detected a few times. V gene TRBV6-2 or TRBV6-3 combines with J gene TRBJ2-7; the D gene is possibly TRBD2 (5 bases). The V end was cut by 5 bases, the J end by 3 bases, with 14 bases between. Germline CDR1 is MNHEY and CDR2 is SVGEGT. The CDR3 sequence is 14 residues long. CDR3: CASSPTRIVYEQYF. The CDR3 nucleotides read TGTGCCAGCAGTCCCACTAGAATCGTCTACGAGCAGTACTTC.

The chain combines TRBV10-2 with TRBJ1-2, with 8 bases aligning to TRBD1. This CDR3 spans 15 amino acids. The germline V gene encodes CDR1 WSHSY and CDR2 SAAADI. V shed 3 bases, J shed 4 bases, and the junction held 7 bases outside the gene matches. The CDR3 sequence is CASSEGQGAPYGYTF. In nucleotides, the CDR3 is TGCGCCAGCAGTGAAGGACAGGGTGCCCCCTATGGCTACACCTTC.

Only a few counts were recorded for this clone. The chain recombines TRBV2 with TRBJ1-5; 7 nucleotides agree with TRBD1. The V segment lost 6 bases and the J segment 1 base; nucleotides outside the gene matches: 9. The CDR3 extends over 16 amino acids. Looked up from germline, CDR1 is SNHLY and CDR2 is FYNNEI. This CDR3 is CASSGTWDRSNQPQHF. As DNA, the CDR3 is TGTGCCAGCAGCGGGACGTGGGACAGAAGCAATCAGCCCCAGCATTTT.

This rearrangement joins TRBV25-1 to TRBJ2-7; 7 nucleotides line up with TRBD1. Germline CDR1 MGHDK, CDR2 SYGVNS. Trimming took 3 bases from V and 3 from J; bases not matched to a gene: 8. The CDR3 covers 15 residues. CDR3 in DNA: TGTGCCAGCAGTGACTACAGGGGATCAGACTACGAGCAGTACTTC. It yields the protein CASSDYRGSDYEQYF.

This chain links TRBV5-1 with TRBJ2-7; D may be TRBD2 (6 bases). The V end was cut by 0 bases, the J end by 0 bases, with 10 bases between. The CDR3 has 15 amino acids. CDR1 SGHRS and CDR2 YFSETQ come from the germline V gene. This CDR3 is CASSLDAGSSYEQYF. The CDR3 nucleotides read TGCGCCAGCAGCTTGGATGCGGGGAGCTCCTACGAGCAGTACTTC. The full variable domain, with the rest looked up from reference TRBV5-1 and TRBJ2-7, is KAGVTQTPRYLIKTRGQQVTLSCSPISGHRSVSWYQQTPGQGLQFLFEYFSETQRNKGNFPGRFSGRQFSNSRSEMNVSTLELGDSALYLCASSLDAGSSYEQYFGPGTRLTVT.

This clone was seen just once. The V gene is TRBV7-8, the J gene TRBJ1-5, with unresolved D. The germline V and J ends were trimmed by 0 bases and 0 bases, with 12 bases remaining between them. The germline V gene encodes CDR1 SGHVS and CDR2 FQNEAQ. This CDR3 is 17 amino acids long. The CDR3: CASSLAGSSYSNQPQHF. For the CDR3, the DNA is TGTGCCAGCAGCTTAGCGGGCAGCAGTTATAGCAATCAGCCCCAGCATTTT.

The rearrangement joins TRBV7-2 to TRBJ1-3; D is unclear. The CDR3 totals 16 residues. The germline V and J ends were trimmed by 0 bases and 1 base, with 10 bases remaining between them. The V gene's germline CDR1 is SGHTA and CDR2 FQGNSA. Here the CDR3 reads CASSLALAESGNTIYF. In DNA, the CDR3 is TGTGCCAGCAGCTTAGCCCTGGCAGAATCTGGAAACACCATATATTTT.

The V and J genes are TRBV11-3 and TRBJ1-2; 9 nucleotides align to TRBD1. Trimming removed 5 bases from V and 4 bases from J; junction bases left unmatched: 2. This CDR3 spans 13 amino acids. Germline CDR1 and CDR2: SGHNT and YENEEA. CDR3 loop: CASSPTGGYGYTF. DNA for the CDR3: TGTGCCAGCAGCCCGACAGGGGGCTATGGCTACACCTTC. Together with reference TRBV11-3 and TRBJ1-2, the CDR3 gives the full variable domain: EAGVVQSPRYKIIEKKQPVAFWCNPISGHNTLYWYLQNLGQGPELLIRYENEEAVDDSQLPKDRFSAERLKGVDSTLKIQPAELGDSAVYLCASSPTGGYGYTFGSGTRLTVV.

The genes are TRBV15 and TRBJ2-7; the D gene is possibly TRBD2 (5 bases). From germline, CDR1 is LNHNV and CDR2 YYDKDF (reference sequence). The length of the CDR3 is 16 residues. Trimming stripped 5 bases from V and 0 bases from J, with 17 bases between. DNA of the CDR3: TGTGCCACCAGCCCCTTATTTAGGGAGAGCTCCTACGAGCAGTACTTC. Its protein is CATSPLFRESSYEQYF.

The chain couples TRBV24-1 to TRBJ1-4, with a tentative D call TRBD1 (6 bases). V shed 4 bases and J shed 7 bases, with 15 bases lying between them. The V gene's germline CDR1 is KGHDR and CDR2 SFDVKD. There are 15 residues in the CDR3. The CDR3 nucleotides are TGTGCCACCAGTGAGGGGACCTTAGGGGGTGAAAAACTGTTTTTT. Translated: CATSEGTLGGEKLFF.

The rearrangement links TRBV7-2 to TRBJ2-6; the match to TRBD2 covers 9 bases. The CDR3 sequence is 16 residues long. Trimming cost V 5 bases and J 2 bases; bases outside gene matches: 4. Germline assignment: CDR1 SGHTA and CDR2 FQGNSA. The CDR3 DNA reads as TGTGCCAGCAGCCCGAGACTAGCGGCTGGGGCCAACGTCCTGACTTTC. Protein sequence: CASSPRLAAGANVLTF.

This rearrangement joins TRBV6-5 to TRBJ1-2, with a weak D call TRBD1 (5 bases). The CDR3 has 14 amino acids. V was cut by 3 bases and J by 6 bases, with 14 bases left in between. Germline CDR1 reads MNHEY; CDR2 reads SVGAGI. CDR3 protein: CASSYGGHTDGYTF. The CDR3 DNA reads TGTGCCAGCAGTTATGGCGGACACACTGATGGCTACACCTTC.